This is a list of T cell receptor beta chains from one sample in a study of T cells in Graves' hyperthyroidism and ophthalmopathy. TCRdb ran MiXCR on the multiplex PCR reads and lists one entry per CDR3 protein. This table has just over 550,000 distinct CDR3 sequences, around 45% appearing once. The specimen sequenced was peripheral blood or thyroid tissue (not recorded which). These receptor sequences come from a woman aged 18-29 years with Graves' hyperthyroidism. The CDR3 runs from the conserved cysteine through the conserved F or W. D genes are given only for firm matches. Some rows have no size entry. The others give once, few or many, or a class for an expanded clone.

j_call: TRBJ1-6
v_call: TRBV2
clone_size: many
d_call: NA
cdr3_nt: TGTGCCAGCAGTGACGGCTCGAGCTCCTATAATTCACCCCTCCACTTT
cdr3_aa: CASSDGSSSYNSPLHF

j_call: TRBJ2-7
v_call: TRBV7-3
clone_size: NA
d_call: NA
cdr3_nt: TGTGCCAGCAGCTCCACTCTAGAAGCGCAGGGCTACGAGCAGTACTTC
cdr3_aa: CASSSTLEAQGYEQYF

j_call: TRBJ2-2
v_call: TRBV7-2
clone_size: few
d_call: TRBD2
cdr3_nt: TGTGCCAGCAGCTTGGGCGGGAGGGCCAAGAACACCGGGGAGCTGTTTTTT
cdr3_aa: CASSLGGRAKNTGELFF

j_call: TRBJ2-7
v_call: TRBV9
clone_size: NA
d_call: TRBD2
cdr3_nt: TGTGCCAGCAACCCCATGGGGGGGTACGAGCAGTACTTC
cdr3_aa: CASNPMGGYEQYF

j_call: TRBJ1-2
v_call: TRBV24-1
clone_size: NA
d_call: NA
cdr3_nt: TGTGCCACCAGTCCCGGGGATGCTGGGGTCTTCGGTTATGGCTACACCTTC
cdr3_aa: CATSPGDAGVFGYGYTF

j_call: TRBJ1-5
v_call: TRBV14
clone_size: many
d_call: TRBD1
cdr3_nt: TGTGCCAGCAGTCGACAGGGGCAGCCCCAGCATTTT
cdr3_aa: CASSRQGQPQHF

j_call: TRBJ1-2
v_call: TRBV7-9
clone_size: NA
d_call: NA
cdr3_nt: TGTGCCAGCACCTGGGGGGCGTTTGGCTACACCTTC
cdr3_aa: CASTWGAFGYTF

j_call: TRBJ2-7
v_call: TRBV5-1
clone_size: few
d_call: TRBD2
cdr3_nt: TGCGCCAGCAGCAGGCCTAGCGGTAGCTCCTACGAGCAGTACTTC
cdr3_aa: CASSRPSGSSYEQYF

j_call: TRBJ1-2
v_call: TRBV20-1
clone_size: many
d_call: NA
cdr3_nt: TGCAGTGCCAATCAGGACAGCTATGGCTACACCTTC
cdr3_aa: CSANQDSYGYTF

j_call: TRBJ1-6
v_call: TRBV7-3
clone_size: NA
d_call: NA
cdr3_nt: TGTGCCAGCAGCCCGACGGGGGGAGTAGGGTCACCCCTCCACTTT
cdr3_aa: CASSPTGGVGSPLHF

j_call: TRBJ2-5
v_call: TRBV7-2
clone_size: once
d_call: TRBD2
cdr3_nt: TGTGCCAGCAGCTTAGCGCGGCTAGCGGGACTCGGGACCCAGCACTTC
cdr3_aa: CASSLARLAGLGTQHF

j_call: TRBJ2-2
v_call: TRBV20-1
clone_size: once
d_call: NA
cdr3_nt: TGCAGACCCGGGGAGCTGTTTTTT
cdr3_aa: CRPGELFF

j_call: TRBJ2-2
v_call: TRBV11-2
clone_size: NA
d_call: NA
cdr3_nt: TGTGCCAGCAGCTTCAGAGGCGGGAACACCGGGGAGCTGTTTTTT
cdr3_aa: CASSFRGGNTGELFF

j_call: TRBJ2-5
v_call: TRBV25-1
clone_size: many
d_call: NA
cdr3_nt: TGTGCCAGCAGTGGAACCAGGGCAGGGCAGCGGGAGACCCAGTACTTC
cdr3_aa: CASSGTRAGQRETQYF

j_call: TRBJ1-2
v_call: TRBV20-1
clone_size: NA
d_call: NA
cdr3_nt: TGCAGTGCCGTACTTCTAAGGGTGACAGCGGGGAACTATGGCTACACCTTC
cdr3_aa: CSAVLLRVTAGNYGYTF

j_call: TRBJ1-1
v_call: TRBV7-3
clone_size: NA
d_call: TRBD1
cdr3_nt: TGTGCCAGCAGCGCGACCGGGACAGCACTAGAAGCTTTCTTT
cdr3_aa: CASSATGTALEAFF

j_call: TRBJ2-2
v_call: TRBV29-1
clone_size: NA
d_call: NA
cdr3_nt: TGCAGCGTTGAAGATCAGTCGGGGCGAGTCACCGGGGAGCTGTTTTTT
cdr3_aa: CSVEDQSGRVTGELFF

j_call: TRBJ1-6
v_call: TRBV5-6
clone_size: many
d_call: NA
cdr3_nt: TGTGCCAGCAGCCGTAATACAGGATATAATTCACCCCTCCACTTT
cdr3_aa: CASSRNTGYNSPLHF

j_call: TRBJ2-2
v_call: TRBV29-1
clone_size: many
d_call: TRBD2
cdr3_nt: TGCAGCGTTGAGTATAGCGGGGTGAACACCGGGGAGCTGTTTTTT
cdr3_aa: CSVEYSGVNTGELFF

j_call: TRBJ1-5
v_call: TRBV7-9
clone_size: NA
d_call: NA
cdr3_nt: TGTGCCAGCAGCCATGGAGCGGGAGGCAATCAGCCCCAGCATTTT
cdr3_aa: CASSHGAGGNQPQHF

j_call: TRBJ2-2
v_call: TRBV7-9
clone_size: NA
d_call: TRBD1
cdr3_nt: TGTGCCAGCAGCTTCACAGGGGTGGTTGACCGGGAGCTGTTTTTT
cdr3_aa: CASSFTGVVDRELFF

j_call: TRBJ2-3
v_call: TRBV2
clone_size: NA
d_call: NA
cdr3_nt: TGTGCCAGCAGTGTTGAGGGGGGCACAGATACGCAGTATTTT
cdr3_aa: CASSVEGGTDTQYF

j_call: TRBJ2-5
v_call: TRBV7-8
clone_size: many
d_call: NA
cdr3_nt: TGTGCCAGCAGCTTAGACAGCCAAGAGACCCAGTACTTC
cdr3_aa: CASSLDSQETQYF